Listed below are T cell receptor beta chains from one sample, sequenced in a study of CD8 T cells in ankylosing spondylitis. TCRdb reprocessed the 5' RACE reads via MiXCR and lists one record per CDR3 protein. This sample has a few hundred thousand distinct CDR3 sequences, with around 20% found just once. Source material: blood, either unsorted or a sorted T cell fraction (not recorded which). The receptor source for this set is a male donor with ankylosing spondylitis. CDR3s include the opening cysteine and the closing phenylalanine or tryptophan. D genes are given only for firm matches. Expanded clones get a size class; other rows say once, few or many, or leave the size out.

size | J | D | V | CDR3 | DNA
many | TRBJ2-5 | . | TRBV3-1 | CASSPTEVGQETQYF | TGTGCCAGCAGCCCGACGGAAGTGGGGCAAGAGACCCAGTACTTC
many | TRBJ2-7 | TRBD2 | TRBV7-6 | CASSLARAGGSEQYF | TGTGCCAGCAGCTTAGCGAGAGCGGGAGGTAGTGAGCAGTACTTC
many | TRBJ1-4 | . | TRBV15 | CATSRDRPSRLFF | TGTGCCACCAGCAGAGACCGACCGTCCCGACTGTTTTTT
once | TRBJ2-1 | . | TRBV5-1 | CASSFQGSPRHNEQFF | TGCGCCAGCAGCTTTCAGGGGTCACCACGACACAATGAGCAGTTCTTC
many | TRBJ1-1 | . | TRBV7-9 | CASNNPEGGAFF | TGTGCCAGCAACAACCCAGAGGGGGGAGCTTTCTTT
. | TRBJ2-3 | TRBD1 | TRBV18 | CASSSGWTGESDTQYF | TGTGCCAGCTCATCCGGTTGGACAGGGGAGTCAGATACGCAGTATTTT
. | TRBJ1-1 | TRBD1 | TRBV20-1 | CSASGTDIMNTEAFF | TGCAGTGCTAGCGGGACAGATATTATGAACACTGAAGCTTTCTTT
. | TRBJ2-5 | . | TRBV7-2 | CASSLAGTTQETQYF | TGTGCCAGCAGCCTAGCCGGGACAACACAAGAGACCCAGTACTTC
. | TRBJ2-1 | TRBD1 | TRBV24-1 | CATSPGTGVNEQFF | TGTGCCACATCCCCGGGGACAGGGGTAAATGAGCAGTTCTTC
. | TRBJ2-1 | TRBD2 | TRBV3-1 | CASSPSTGGQQFF | TGTGCCAGCAGCCCGTCAACGGGAGGGCAGCAGTTCTTC
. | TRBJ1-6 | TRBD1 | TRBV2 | CASSSPGQVHSPLHF | TGTGCCAGCAGTAGTCCGGGACAGGTTCACTCACCCCTCCACTTT
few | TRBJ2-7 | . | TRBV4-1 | CASSASLGEQYF | TGCGCCAGCAGCGCGTCCCTGGGGGAGCAGTACTTC
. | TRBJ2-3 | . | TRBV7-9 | CASSLARDSWYRYF | TGTGCCAGCAGCTTAGCCCGGGACTCTTGGTACCGGTATTTT
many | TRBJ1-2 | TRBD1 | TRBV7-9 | CASSYGTGIAYGYTF | TGTGCCAGCAGCTACGGGACAGGGATTGCCTATGGCTACACCTTC
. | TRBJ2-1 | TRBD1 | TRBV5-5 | CASSLTGGPSSYNEQFF | TGTGCCAGCAGCTTGACAGGGGGCCCTAGCTCCTACAATGAGCAGTTCTTC
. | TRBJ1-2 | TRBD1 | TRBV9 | CASSVPGTDDGYTF | TGTGCCAGCAGCGTACCCGGGACAGACGATGGCTACACCTTC
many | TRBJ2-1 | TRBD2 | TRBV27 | CASSLWGGRVNEQFF | TGTGCCAGCAGTTTATGGGGCGGGAGGGTCAATGAGCAGTTCTTC
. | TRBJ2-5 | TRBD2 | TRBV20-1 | CSARGRPGGSQYF | TGCAGTGCTAGGGGACGGCCGGGGGGGTCCCAGTACTTC
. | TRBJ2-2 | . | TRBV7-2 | CASNPGDGNTGELFF | TGTGCCAGCAACCCAGGGGACGGAAACACCGGGGAGCTGTTTTTT
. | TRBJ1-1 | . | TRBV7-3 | CASSLTPAGEAFF | TGTGCCAGCAGCTTAACCCCGGCAGGTGAAGCTTTCTTT
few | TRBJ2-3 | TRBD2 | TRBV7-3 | CASSLYTSGWDTQYF | TGTGCCAGCAGCTTATATACTAGCGGGTGGGATACGCAGTATTTT
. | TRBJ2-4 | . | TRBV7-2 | CASSFGAVREAEQYF | TGTGCCAGCAGCTTTGGGGCAGTGAGGGAAGCAGAACAGTACTTC
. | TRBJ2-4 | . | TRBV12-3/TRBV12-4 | CASSLGGTGPKNIQYF | TGTGCCAGCAGTCTGGGGGGTACAGGGCCCAAAAACATTCAGTACTTC
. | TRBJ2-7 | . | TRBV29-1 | CSVRDPGVEQYF | TGCAGCGTGCGGGACCCGGGGGTCGAGCAGTACTTC
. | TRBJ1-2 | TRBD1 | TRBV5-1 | CASSSIDRDYGYTF | TGCGCCAGCAGCTCTATAGACAGGGACTATGGCTACACCTTC
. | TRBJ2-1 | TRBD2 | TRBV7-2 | CASSLPAGLYNEQFF | TGTGCCAGCAGCTTACCAGCGGGACTTTACAATGAGCAGTTCTTC
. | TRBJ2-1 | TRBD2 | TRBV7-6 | CASSSGTSGMNEQFF | TGTGCCAGCAGCTCCGGGACTAGCGGAATGAATGAGCAGTTCTTC
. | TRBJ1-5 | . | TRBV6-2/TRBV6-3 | CASSYGSYQPQHF | TGTGCCAGCAGTTATGGGAGTTATCAGCCCCAGCATTTT
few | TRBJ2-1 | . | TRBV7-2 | CASSLHWRDYNEQFF | TGTGCCAGCAGCTTACACTGGCGGGACTACAATGAGCAGTTCTTC
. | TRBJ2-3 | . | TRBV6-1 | CASRGTGTDTQYF | TGTGCCAGCAGGGGGACTGGCACAGATACGCAGTATTTT
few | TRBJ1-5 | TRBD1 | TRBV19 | CASHTQGVGNQPQHF | TGTGCCAGTCATACACAGGGGGTCGGCAATCAGCCCCAGCATTTT
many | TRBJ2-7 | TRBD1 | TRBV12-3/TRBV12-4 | CASSAGDRSHEQYF | TGTGCCAGCAGTGCTGGGGACAGGTCCCACGAGCAGTACTTC
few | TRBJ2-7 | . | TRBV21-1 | CASRPKGQIGLDEQYF | TGTGCCAGCCGACCGAAGGGACAGATCGGGTTGGACGAGCAGTACTTC
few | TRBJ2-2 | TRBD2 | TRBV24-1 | CATSDLRPGLHRNTGELFF | TGTGCCACCAGTGACCTTAGGCCGGGACTACACCGAAACACCGGGGAGCTGTTTTTT
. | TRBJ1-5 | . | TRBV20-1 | CSASQDSYSNQPQHF | TGCAGTGCTAGCCAAGACAGCTATAGCAATCAGCCCCAGCATTTT
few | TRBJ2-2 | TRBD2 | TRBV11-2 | CASSPIAGGYTGELFF | TGTGCCAGCAGCCCCATAGCGGGAGGTTACACCGGGGAGCTGTTTTTT
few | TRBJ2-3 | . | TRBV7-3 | CASSFSPDRRTDTQYF | TGTGCCAGCAGTTTCTCCCCGGACAGACGCACAGATACGCAGTATTTT
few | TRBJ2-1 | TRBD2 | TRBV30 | CAWSVGTSGLDEQFF | TGTGCCTGGAGTGTAGGAACTAGCGGGCTTGATGAGCAGTTCTTC
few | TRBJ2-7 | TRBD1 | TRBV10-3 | CAISESNGQANTYEQYF | TGTGCCATCAGTGAGTCGAACGGACAGGCAAACACCTACGAGCAGTACTTC
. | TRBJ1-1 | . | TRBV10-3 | CAISYGGENTEAFF | TGTGCCATCAGTTACGGAGGGGAGAACACTGAAGCTTTCTTT
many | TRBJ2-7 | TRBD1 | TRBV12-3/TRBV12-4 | CASSLGTGGYEQYF | TGTGCCAGCAGTTTAGGGACAGGTGGCTACGAGCAGTACTTC
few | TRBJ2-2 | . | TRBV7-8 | CASSSYRQALELFF | TGTGCCAGCAGCTCCTACCGACAGGCGTTGGAGCTGTTTTTT
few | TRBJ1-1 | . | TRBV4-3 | CASSQESNLNTEAFF | TGCGCCAGCAGCCAAGAGAGCAACCTGAACACTGAAGCTTTCTTT
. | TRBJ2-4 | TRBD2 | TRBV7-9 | CASSPASGYIQYF | TGTGCCAGCAGCCCCGCTAGCGGGTACATTCAGTACTTC
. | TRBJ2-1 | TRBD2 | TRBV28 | CASWTSGPNEQFF | TGTGCCAGTTGGACTAGCGGCCCCAATGAGCAGTTCTTC
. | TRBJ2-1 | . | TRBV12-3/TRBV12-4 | CASNPTGGSYNEQFF | TGTGCCAGCAACCCAACTGGGGGCTCCTACAATGAGCAGTTCTTC
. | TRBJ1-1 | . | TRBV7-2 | CASSLDAVSTEAFF | TGTGCCAGCAGCTTGGACGCTGTCTCCACTGAAGCTTTCTTT
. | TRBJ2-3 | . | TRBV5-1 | CASSLESASTDTQYF | TGCGCCAGCAGCTTGGAATCGGCAAGCACAGATACGCAGTATTTT
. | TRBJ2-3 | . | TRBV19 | CASSIPRITDTQYF | TGTGCCAGTAGTATACCCAGGATCACAGATACGCAGTATTTT
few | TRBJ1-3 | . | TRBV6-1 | CASRRTRDSGNTIYF | TGTGCCAGCAGGCGTACCAGGGACTCTGGAAACACCATATATTTT
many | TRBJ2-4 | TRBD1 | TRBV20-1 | CSAQRPGRGKNIQYF | TGCAGTGCCCAACGCCCGGGCAGGGGGAAAAACATTCAGTACTTC
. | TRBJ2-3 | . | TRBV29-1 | CSANAGAADTQYF | TGCAGCGCCAATGCGGGGGCCGCAGATACGCAGTATTTT